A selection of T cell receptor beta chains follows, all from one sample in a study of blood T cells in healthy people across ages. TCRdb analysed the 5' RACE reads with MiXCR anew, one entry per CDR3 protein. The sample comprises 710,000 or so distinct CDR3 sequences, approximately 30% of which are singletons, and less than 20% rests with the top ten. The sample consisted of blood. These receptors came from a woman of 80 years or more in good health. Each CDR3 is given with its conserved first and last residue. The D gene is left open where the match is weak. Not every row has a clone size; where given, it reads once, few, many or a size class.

CDR3 DNA: TGTGCCAGCAGCCAAGGGGGACAGGTGTATTCACCCCTCCACTTT
CDR3 protein: CASSQGGQVYSPLHF
J gene: TRBJ1-6
V gene: TRBV3-1
D gene: TRBD1
clone size: -

CDR3 DNA: TGTGCCAGCAGGACTAGCGCCAATTCAGCCAAAAACATTCAGTACTTC
CDR3 protein: CASRTSANSAKNIQYF
J gene: TRBJ2-4
V gene: TRBV6-5
D gene: TRBD2
clone size: -

CDR3 DNA: TGCGCCAGCAGCTTTGACTCGCTAGTGGCGCAGTATTTT
CDR3 protein: CASSFDSLVAQYF
J gene: TRBJ2-3
V gene: TRBV5-1
D gene: -
clone size: many

CDR3 DNA: TGTGCCAGCAGCTTAAGCTGGGCAACTAATGAAAAACTGTTTTTT
CDR3 protein: CASSLSWATNEKLFF
J gene: TRBJ1-4
V gene: TRBV7-9
D gene: -
clone size: few

CDR3 DNA: TGTGCCAGCAGCCCGATGGCCCAATCTGGGGCCAACGTCCTGACTTTC
CDR3 protein: CASSPMAQSGANVLTF
J gene: TRBJ2-6
V gene: TRBV7-9
D gene: -
clone size: many

CDR3 DNA: TGCAGTGCTAGAGAGCTGGGAGGCTCCTACGAGCAGTACTTC
CDR3 protein: CSARELGGSYEQYF
J gene: TRBJ2-7
V gene: TRBV20-1
D gene: -
clone size: -

CDR3 DNA: TGTGCCAGCAGCCCTCGGGGGCGTCACAATGAGCAGTTCTTC
CDR3 protein: CASSPRGRHNEQFF
J gene: TRBJ2-1
V gene: TRBV14
D gene: -
clone size: -

CDR3 DNA: TGTGCCAGCAGTTCTCCGACAGGAGGGCACTATCAGCCCCAGCATTTT
CDR3 protein: CASSSPTGGHYQPQHF
J gene: TRBJ1-5
V gene: TRBV6-2/TRBV6-3
D gene: -
clone size: -

CDR3 DNA: TGTGCCAGTAGTATGCCCCCACTCCTTGTACTCGGGGGGAGTAATGAGCAGTTCTTC
CDR3 protein: CASSMPPLLVLGGSNEQFF
J gene: TRBJ2-1
V gene: TRBV19
D gene: TRBD2
clone size: many

CDR3 DNA: TGCAGTGCTAGAGATAATCGGATAGGCGGGGGAGGAGATACGCAGTATTTT
CDR3 protein: CSARDNRIGGGGDTQYF
J gene: TRBJ2-3
V gene: TRBV20-1
D gene: TRBD2
clone size: many

CDR3 DNA: TGTGCCAGCAGCCAAACTAGAAGGACCCAGTACTTC
CDR3 protein: CASSQTRRTQYF
J gene: TRBJ2-5
V gene: TRBV5-8
D gene: -
clone size: many

CDR3 DNA: TGTGCCAGCAGTTCTGGACGAGCGAGCGCAGATGCGGAGTATTTT
CDR3 protein: CASSSGRASADAEYF
J gene: TRBJ2-3
V gene: TRBV12-3/TRBV12-4
D gene: -
clone size: -

CDR3 DNA: TGTGCCAGCGCATTACAGCCTAACTATGGCTACACCTTC
CDR3 protein: CASALQPNYGYTF
J gene: TRBJ1-2
V gene: TRBV13
D gene: -
clone size: many

CDR3 DNA: TGTGCCAGCAGTTTCACAGGGAACTATGGCTACACCTTC
CDR3 protein: CASSFTGNYGYTF
J gene: TRBJ1-2
V gene: TRBV7-9
D gene: -
clone size: many

CDR3 DNA: TGTGCCAGCAGCCACCAGGGGCCCCAGCATTTT
CDR3 protein: CASSHQGPQHF
J gene: TRBJ1-5
V gene: TRBV7-2
D gene: -
clone size: few

CDR3 DNA: TGTGCCAGCAGTTTTGACTCGGGGCCAAATAGCAATCAGCCCCAGCATTTT
CDR3 protein: CASSFDSGPNSNQPQHF
J gene: TRBJ1-5
V gene: TRBV12-3/TRBV12-4
D gene: -
clone size: -

CDR3 DNA: TGCGCCAGCAGCTCCCGACTGGGGGCAACAGATACGCAGTATTTT
CDR3 protein: CASSSRLGATDTQYF
J gene: TRBJ2-3
V gene: TRBV5-1
D gene: -
clone size: few

CDR3 DNA: TGTGCCAGCAGTTTTTTGGGACAGACCTACGAGCAGTACTTC
CDR3 protein: CASSFLGQTYEQYF
J gene: TRBJ2-7
V gene: TRBV27
D gene: TRBD1
clone size: many

CDR3 DNA: TGTGCCAGCAGCTTAGTAAGAGCGGGGGTAGATACGCAGTATTTT
CDR3 protein: CASSLVRAGVDTQYF
J gene: TRBJ2-3
V gene: TRBV7-2
D gene: TRBD2
clone size: -

CDR3 DNA: TGCGCCAGCAGCTACAGGATACAGGGGGGGCTTTACGAGCAGTACTTC
CDR3 protein: CASSYRIQGGLYEQYF
J gene: TRBJ2-7
V gene: TRBV5-1
D gene: -
clone size: -

CDR3 DNA: TGTGCCAGCAGCGTAGAGGGGGGACTGGTCTACAATGAGCAGTTCTTC
CDR3 protein: CASSVEGGLVYNEQFF
J gene: TRBJ2-1
V gene: TRBV9
D gene: -
clone size: many

CDR3 DNA: TGTGCCAGCAGCTACTTCGTTGGCGGAAGAGGAGAGACCCAGTACTTC
CDR3 protein: CASSYFVGGRGETQYF
J gene: TRBJ2-5
V gene: TRBV5-5
D gene: -
clone size: many

CDR3 DNA: TGCGCCAGCAGGATAGCGGACAGCCAAGAGACCCAGTACTTC
CDR3 protein: CASRIADSQETQYF
J gene: TRBJ2-5
V gene: TRBV5-1
D gene: -
clone size: -

CDR3 DNA: TGCGCCAGCAGCATCGGGACAGCAAATGAAGAACTGTTTTTT
CDR3 protein: CASSIGTANEELFF
J gene: TRBJ1-4
V gene: TRBV5-1
D gene: TRBD1
clone size: once

CDR3 DNA: TGTGCCAGCAGTTATCGGGGTGGGGGCACTGAAGCTTTCTTT
CDR3 protein: CASSYRGGGTEAFF
J gene: TRBJ1-1
V gene: TRBV6-5
D gene: -
clone size: -

CDR3 DNA: TGTGCCAGTACCCCCGGGACCGGGAGAGATACGCAGTATTTT
CDR3 protein: CASTPGTGRDTQYF
J gene: TRBJ2-3
V gene: TRBV19
D gene: -
clone size: -

CDR3 DNA: TGCGCCAGCAGTTCTGAACCGACCGGGGAGCTGTTTTTT
CDR3 protein: CASSSEPTGELFF
J gene: TRBJ2-2
V gene: TRBV5-1
D gene: -
clone size: -

CDR3 DNA: TGTGCCAGCAGCTTGGCCCGAGTAGGCAGGCGGGGGGCATCGGATGAGCAGTTCTTC
CDR3 protein: CASSLARVGRRGASDEQFF
J gene: TRBJ2-1
V gene: TRBV5-5
D gene: TRBD2
clone size: many

CDR3 DNA: TGCGCCAGCTGCCCCGGGACTAGCGTAGTTCTAGCCAAAAACATTCAGTACTTC
CDR3 protein: CASCPGTSVVLAKNIQYF
J gene: TRBJ2-4
V gene: TRBV5-1
D gene: TRBD2
clone size: -

CDR3 DNA: TGTGCCAGCCGGACAGGGTATAGCAATCAGCCCCAGCATTTT
CDR3 protein: CASRTGYSNQPQHF
J gene: TRBJ1-5
V gene: TRBV6-6
D gene: TRBD1
clone size: many

CDR3 DNA: TGCGCCAGCAGCTTGGGGGCTAGCGGGGGGATCATATCCTCCTACAATGAGCAGTTCTTC
CDR3 protein: CASSLGASGGIISSYNEQFF
J gene: TRBJ2-1
V gene: TRBV5-1
D gene: TRBD2
clone size: many

CDR3 DNA: TGTGCCAGCAGCGCCCCCGCAGAATACGGCTACACCTTC
CDR3 protein: CASSAPAEYGYTF
J gene: TRBJ1-2
V gene: TRBV9
D gene: -
clone size: many

CDR3 DNA: TGTGCCAGCAGCACAGGATCAGGGGACGATGAGCAGTTCTTC
CDR3 protein: CASSTGSGDDEQFF
J gene: TRBJ2-1
V gene: TRBV7-3
D gene: -
clone size: -

CDR3 DNA: TGTGCCAGCAGCTTGAGGGTAGCGGGAGGCCTCCATTTCCGTTACGAGCAGTACTTC
CDR3 protein: CASSLRVAGGLHFRYEQYF
J gene: TRBJ2-7
V gene: TRBV5-6
D gene: TRBD2
clone size: -

CDR3 DNA: TGTGCCAGCAGCTTAGACTACAGGGGTTATGAAAAACTGTTTTTT
CDR3 protein: CASSLDYRGYEKLFF
J gene: TRBJ1-4
V gene: TRBV7-2
D gene: TRBD1
clone size: few

CDR3 DNA: TGTGCCAGCAGTTACCTAGCGGGGGGGCACAATGAGCAGTTCTTC
CDR3 protein: CASSYLAGGHNEQFF
J gene: TRBJ2-1
V gene: TRBV6-2/TRBV6-3
D gene: TRBD2
clone size: many

CDR3 DNA: TGTGCCAGCAGCTTCCGGGCCCCCAACCAGGGGAAAACTGAAGCTTTCTTT
CDR3 protein: CASSFRAPNQGKTEAFF
J gene: TRBJ1-1
V gene: TRBV7-8
D gene: -
clone size: few

CDR3 DNA: TGTGCCAGCAGGAACAGGTTACCAATTTCAAATGAAAAACTGTTTTTT
CDR3 protein: CASRNRLPISNEKLFF
J gene: TRBJ1-4
V gene: TRBV6-5
D gene: -
clone size: many

CDR3 DNA: TGTGCCAGCGCCCTCCCGGACTTTCGTGCTGAAGCTTTCTTT
CDR3 protein: CASALPDFRAEAFF
J gene: TRBJ1-1
V gene: TRBV6-2/TRBV6-3
D gene: -
clone size: few

CDR3 DNA: TGTGCCAGCGGTTTATCGAGCACAGGGCGCTATGGCTACATCTTC
CDR3 protein: CASGLSSTGRYGYIF
J gene: TRBJ1-2
V gene: TRBV27
D gene: -
clone size: -

CDR3 DNA: TGTGCCAGCAGCAGAGCGGGGAACACCTACAATGAGCAGTACTTC
CDR3 protein: CASSRAGNTYNEQYF
J gene: TRBJ2-7
V gene: TRBV11-3
D gene: TRBD2
clone size: few

CDR3 DNA: TGCAGTGCTAAGGCCGGTGACAGGGGACCCTACGAGCAGTACTTC
CDR3 protein: CSAKAGDRGPYEQYF
J gene: TRBJ2-7
V gene: TRBV20-1
D gene: TRBD1
clone size: -

CDR3 DNA: TGCAGTGCTCCCCTTATGGGCAATCAGCCCCAGCATTTT
CDR3 protein: CSAPLMGNQPQHF
J gene: TRBJ1-5
V gene: TRBV20-1
D gene: -
clone size: many

CDR3 DNA: TGCAGTGCTAGTATGCTAGCGGGGAACGAGCAGTACTTC
CDR3 protein: CSASMLAGNEQYF
J gene: TRBJ2-7
V gene: TRBV20-1
D gene: TRBD2
clone size: many

CDR3 DNA: TGCGCCAGCATGGGGGGCTACAATGAGCAGTTCTTC
CDR3 protein: CASMGGYNEQFF
J gene: TRBJ2-1
V gene: TRBV4-1
D gene: -
clone size: many

CDR3 DNA: TGTGCCAGCAGTGCCGGGACAGGGGGTTGGGATAGCAATCAGCCCCAGCATTTT
CDR3 protein: CASSAGTGGWDSNQPQHF
J gene: TRBJ1-5
V gene: TRBV12-3/TRBV12-4
D gene: TRBD1
clone size: many

CDR3 DNA: TGTGCCAGCAGCTACCCATGGGGACATTCGTACCAAGAGACCCAGTACTTC
CDR3 protein: CASSYPWGHSYQETQYF
J gene: TRBJ2-5
V gene: TRBV7-2
D gene: -
clone size: -

CDR3 DNA: TGTGCCAGCGGGGGCAGAGGCAATCAGCCCCAGCATTTT
CDR3 protein: CASGGRGNQPQHF
J gene: TRBJ1-5
V gene: TRBV12-3/TRBV12-4
D gene: -
clone size: many

CDR3 DNA: TGCGCCAGCAGTTACCTAGCGGGAGGGCCCCCGGACGAGCAGTACTTC
CDR3 protein: CASSYLAGGPPDEQYF
J gene: TRBJ2-7
V gene: TRBV5-1
D gene: TRBD2
clone size: -